The T cell receptor (beta chain) described here comes from a study of blood T cells in healthy people across ages. Study-wide results and limits: Donor CMV status, an unknown factor, possibly confounded changes in expanded clonotypes. Estimated diversity across one million T cells was deemed an underestimate.

The authors ran a second PCR of about 6 to 11 cycles using a sample-barcoded 5' primer and a J-beta primer mix. MiXCR, run by TCRdb on the 5' RACE reads, gives a single entry per CDR3 protein. The repertoire has around 800,000 distinct CDR3 sequences, around 45% of them found once; the top ten carry around 21%. There are 14 residues in the CDR3. Looked up from germline, CDR1 is GTSNPN and CDR2 is SVGIG (reference sequence). Trimming at V came to 1 base and at J to 4 bases, leaving 5 bases not matched to a gene. This clonotype has just a few counts. Its antigen is currently unknown. Specimen: blood. The rearrangement links TRBV30 to TRBJ1-2; TRBD1 agrees at 8 bases. The source is a man aged 55 to 69 in good health. The CDR3 DNA reads as TGTGCCTGGAGTGCGATGGACAGGGCCTATGGCTACACCTTC. Protein sequence: CAWSAMDRAYGYTF. Together with reference TRBV30 and TRBJ1-2, the CDR3 gives the full variable domain: SQTIHQWPATLVQPVGSPLSLECTVEGTSNPNLYWYRQAAGRGLQLLFYSVGIGQISSEVPQNLSASRPQDRQFILSSKKLLLSDSGFYLCAWSAMDRAYGYTFGSGTRLTVV.